The 25 T cell receptor beta chains listed next were all sequenced from one sample in a study of shared clonotypes between healthy human individuals. Sequencing was performed with immunoSEQ multiplex PCR; in TCRdb, only in-frame clones are kept and a portion is missing. The table lists some 1,900,000 clones, approximately 95% of them singletons. The naive CD8 subset, CD45RO-negative cells positively selected for CCR7, excluded terminally differentiated effector memory CD45RA+ cells. Sequencing was carried out using naive CD8+ T cells sorted from blood. These receptors were taken from a man between 18 and 29 years old in good health.

A word on this clone: Other DNA sequences within the sample encode an identical CDR3. Here the CDR3 DNA reads TGTGCCAGCTCACCCCCGGGACAGGGATACGAGCAGTACTTC. As protein: CASSPPGQGYEQYF. The chain carries TRBV18 and TRBJ2-7, with TRBD1 identical over 9 bases. Per the germline V gene, CDR1 is KGHSH and CDR2 is LQKENI. CDR3 length equals 14 residues. The junction had 4 bases not matched to a gene; V was cut back by 3 bases and J by 4 bases.

Points on this clone: Additional DNA sequences in this sample encode the identical CDR3. This chain connects TRBV4-1 to TRBJ2-3, with 13 bases fitting TRBD2. J lost 0 bases, V lost 1 base, and 1 base had no gene match. Germline CDR1 reads MGHRA; CDR2 reads YSYEKL. This CDR3 is 17 amino acids long. The CDR3 reads CASSQGLAGGSTDTQYF. The DNA of the CDR3 is TGCGCCAGCAGCCAAGGACTAGCGGGGGGCAGCACAGATACGCAGTATTTT.

V usage is TRBV4-1 and J usage is TRBJ1-1, with 8 bases fitting TRBD1. Per the germline V gene, CDR1 is MGHRA and CDR2 is YSYEKL. V lost 4 bases and J lost 6; bases outside the gene matches: 4. CDR3 length: 13 amino acids. CDR3 DNA: TGCGCCAGCAGCCGACAGGGGAGCCCTGAAGCTTTCTTT. The encoded protein is CASSRQGSPEAFF.

The V and J genes are TRBV5-4 and TRBJ2-7; D perhaps matches TRBD2 (5 bases). Germline V gene lookup returns CDR1 SGHNT and CDR2 YYREEE (reference sequence). CDR3 length equals 14 residues. V lost 3 bases and J lost 0, with 10 bases in between. The CDR3 DNA follows: TGTGCCAGCAGCTCCAACCGGGACTCCTACGAGCAGTACTTC. Protein product: CASSSNRDSYEQYF.

The chain is built from TRBV14 and TRBJ1-1; D is possibly TRBD1 (6 bases). The CDR3 has 16 residues. Trimming left V 1 base short and J 0 bases short, with 12 bases between. Germline CDR1 reads SGHDN; CDR2 reads FVKESK. The CDR3 region is CASSQVRGYMNTEAFF. The CDR3 coding sequence is TGTGCCAGCAGCCAAGTCAGGGGATACATGAACACTGAAGCTTTCTTT.

The genes are TRBV6-5 and TRBJ1-1; D is unclear. V shed 0 bases and J shed 0 bases, with 8 bases lying between them. Germline CDR1 is MNHEY and CDR2 is SVGAGI. The CDR3 contains 15 residues. This CDR3 is CASSYSYGLNTEAFF. The CDR3 nucleotides are TGTGCCAGCAGTTACTCATATGGATTGAACACTGAAGCTTTCTTT.

V usage is TRBV7-8 and J usage is TRBJ2-7, with no clear D. This CDR3 has 15 residues. The V end was cut by 2 bases, the J end by 0 bases, with 11 bases between. CDR1 is SGHVS, CDR2 FQNEAQ, per germline. The CDR3 sequence: CASSLSKLSSYEQYF. The DNA of the CDR3 is TGTGCCAGCAGCTTATCGAAGCTAAGCTCCTACGAGCAGTACTTC.

The V gene is TRBV9, the J gene TRBJ2-3, with a possible D match to TRBD1 (5 bases). The CDR3 extends over 14 amino acids. V lost 0 bases and J lost 6, with 11 bases in between. From germline, CDR1 is SGDLS and CDR2 YYNGEE. The CDR3 protein is CASSVESGWDTQYF. CDR3 DNA sequence: TGTGCCAGCAGCGTAGAGTCAGGGTGGGATACGCAGTATTTT.

This clone was seen only once. The gene calls are TRBV4-1 and TRBJ2-6; D is unclear. The V gene lost 0 bases and the J gene lost 5 bases, with 11 bases spanning the gap. Per germline, CDR1 MGHRA and CDR2 YSYEKL. This CDR3 contains 16 residues. CDR3: CASSQEELTRANVLTF. The CDR3, as DNA: TGCGCCAGCAGCCAAGAAGAGCTGACAAGGGCCAACGTCCTGACTTTC.

This chain joins TRBV7-2 and TRBJ1-1, with D unclear. V gave up 2 bases and J gave up 5 bases, with 9 bases separating them. The CDR3 has 13 residues. The germline CDR1 and CDR2 sequences are SGHTA and FQGNSA. This chain's CDR3 is CASSLTESTEAFF. The CDR3 bases are TGTGCCAGCAGCTTAACGGAGAGTACTGAAGCTTTCTTT.

The gene calls are TRBV6-5 and TRBJ1-4, with D tentatively TRBD1 (5 bases). The CDR3 runs to 15 residues. Trimming removed 1 base at V and 5 bases at J, with 11 bases between. CDR1 and CDR2 from the germline V gene are MNHEY and SVGAGI. The CDR3 loop is CASSYLRGNNEKLFF. The DNA for the CDR3 is TGTGCCAGCAGTTACTTGAGGGGAAACAATGAAAAACTGTTTTTT.

This clone showed up just once. This rearrangement joins TRBV7-3 to TRBJ2-3; D is unclear. This CDR3 has 12 residues. The V gene lost 0 bases and the J gene lost 8 bases, with 6 bases spanning the gap. Germline V CDR1 and CDR2: SGHTA, FQGTGA. CDR3 DNA: TGTGCCAGCAGCTTAACCGGCAGTACGCAGTATTTT. This translates into CASSLTGSTQYF.

Of note for this clone: Other DNA sequences within the sample encode an identical CDR3. The genes are TRBV7-2 and TRBJ2-5; D is ambiguous. The CDR3 has 13 amino acids. Germline lookup yields CDR1 SGHTA and CDR2 FQGNSA. Trimming cost V 1 base and J 3 bases, with 6 bases left between them. This chain's CDR3 is CASSLDPEETQYF. DNA of the CDR3: TGTGCCAGCAGCTTAGATCCCGAAGAGACCCAGTACTTC.

A remark on this clone: This sample also contains other DNA sequences that code for the same CDR3. V is TRBV9 and J is TRBJ1-6; D perhaps matches TRBD1 (5 bases). The V and J ends lost 2 bases and 7 bases respectively, with 10 bases between them. The CDR3 length is 14 residues. Germline lookup yields CDR1 SGDLS and CDR2 YYNGEE. The CDR3 DNA follows: TGTGCCAGCAGCGTCGACGGGGACAATTCACCCCTCCACTTT. Translation gives CASSVDGDNSPLHF.

The chain uses TRBV7-9 and TRBJ1-6; D remains unclear. Germline-derived CDR1 and CDR2 are SEHNR and FQNEAQ (reference sequence). The CDR3 has 14 amino acids. The V gene lost 2 bases and the J gene lost 8 bases, with 10 bases spanning the gap. The CDR3 DNA sequence: TGTGCCAGCAGCTTACTAGGGCTGGATTCACCCCTCCACTTT. This encodes CASSLLGLDSPLHF.

The chain links TRBV27 to TRBJ2-1; a possible D gene is TRBD2 (5 bases). CDR1 MNHEY and CDR2 SMNVEV come from the germline V gene (reference sequence). The CDR3 has 16 amino acids. Trimming stripped 6 bases from V and 3 bases from J, with 18 bases between. The CDR3: CASSPTPRDYYNEQFF. CDR3 coding DNA: TGTGCCAGCAGCCCCACCCCAAGAGACTACTACAATGAGCAGTTCTTC.

The CDR3 DNA follows: TGTGCCAGCAGCGCGACAGGGCTGAATGAAAAACTGTTTTTT. Its translation is CASSATGLNEKLFF. The rearrangement joins TRBV9 to TRBJ1-4; 7 bases are shared with TRBD1. CDR1 and CDR2 (germline): SGDLS, YYNGEE. J was trimmed by 5 bases and V by 3 bases; bases with no gene match: 4. The CDR3 runs to 14 residues.

J is TRBJ2-7 and V is TRBV6-6; D may correspond to TRBD1 or TRBD2 (5 bases each). CDR3 length equals 11 residues. Germline V gene lookup returns CDR1 MNHNY and CDR2 SVGAGI (reference sequence). V lost 7 bases to trimming and J lost 9 bases, with 13 bases between them. The CDR3 loop is CASIAGTGQYF. Here the CDR3 DNA reads TGTGCCAGCATCGCAGGGACGGGGCAGTACTTC.

The V call is TRBV30, the J call TRBJ2-7; 7 bases are a match to TRBD1. The CDR3 length is 12 residues. CDR1 is GTSNPN, CDR2 SVGIG, per germline (reference sequence). The V and J ends lost 5 bases and 7 bases, in that order; junction bases with no gene match: 8. For the CDR3, the DNA is TGTGCCTGGGGTCTACAGGGGTGGGAGCAGTACTTC. Translation: CAWGLQGWEQYF.

The V and J genes are TRBV11-2 and TRBJ2-1; 10 bases line up with TRBD2. The V segment lost 2 bases and the J segment 6 bases; nucleotides outside the gene matches: 1. CDR3 length: 14 residues. Germline CDR1 reads SGHAT; CDR2 reads FQNNGV. The CDR3 coding sequence is TGTGCCAGCAGCTTACTAGCGGGAGTCAATGAGCAGTTCTTC. Translating it yields CASSLLAGVNEQFF. Complete variable domain (other parts from reference TRBV11-2 and TRBJ2-1): EAGVAQSPRYKIIEKRQSVAFWCNPISGHATLYWYQQILGQGPKLLIQFQNNGVVDDSQLPKDRFSAERLKGVDSTLKIQPAKLEDSAVYLCASSLLAGVNEQFFGPGTRLTVL.

Comments on this clone: This sample also contains other DNA sequences that code for the same CDR3. V and J are TRBV9 and TRBJ2-3; 8 nucleotides line up with TRBD2. In germline, CDR1 is SGDLS, CDR2 YYNGEE. This CDR3 has 14 amino acids. With V trimmed by 0 bases and J by 4 bases, 1 base remained unmatched. The CDR3, as DNA: TGTGCCAGCAGCGTAGGAGCGGGAGCAGATACGCAGTATTTT. Its translation is CASSVGAGADTQYF.

The chain joins TRBV9 to TRBJ2-7; TRBD1 agrees at 7 bases. The V gene end was trimmed by 2 bases and the J gene end by 6 bases; junction bases not matched to a gene: 8. The CDR3 spans 14 residues. Germline CDR1 and CDR2: SGDLS and YYNGEE. This CDR3 reads CASSVGQSPLEQYF. CDR3 nucleotide sequence: TGTGCCAGCAGCGTGGGACAGTCTCCTCTCGAGCAGTACTTC.

V gene TRBV29-1 combines with J gene TRBJ2-7; D remains unclear. Trimming took 2 bases from V and 3 from J, leaving 17 bases between them. The CDR3 consists of 15 residues. Germline CDR1 reads SQVTM; CDR2 reads ANQGSEA. The chain's CDR3 is CSVELRAQDDYEQYF. The CDR3 DNA is TGCAGCGTTGAACTTAGGGCGCAAGACGACTACGAGCAGTACTTC.

On this clone: Other DNA sequences in the same sample also yield this CDR3. The V call is TRBV30, the J call TRBJ2-7; D is possibly TRBD2 (5 bases). The CDR3 loop spans 13 amino acids. Trimming pared 4 bases from V and 3 bases from J, leaving 13 bases between. The germline CDR1 and CDR2 sequences are GTSNPN and SVGIG (reference sequence). The CDR3 region is CAWTPGGSYEQYF. Here the CDR3 DNA reads TGTGCCTGGACCCCCGGTGGGAGCTACGAGCAGTACTTC.

This chain links TRBV5-1 with TRBJ2-1; D ambiguous. V lost 3 bases to trimming and J lost 6 bases, with 13 bases between them. This CDR3 contains 14 residues. From germline, CDR1 is SGHRS and CDR2 YFSETQ. The CDR3 sequence: CASSWAELGNEQFF. The CDR3 DNA reads as TGCGCCAGCAGCTGGGCCGAGTTGGGCAATGAGCAGTTCTTC.